This record concerns one T cell receptor beta chain sequence. No antigen is known for it. V shed 3 bases and J 2 bases; nucleotides not matched to a gene: 7. The germline gives CDR1 SEHNR, CDR2 FQNEAQ (reference sequence). The CDR3 runs 15 residues. The RNA input was about 0.5 to 1 ug, and it was reverse transcribed with random hexamers. TCRdb called the immunoSEQ multiplex PCR reads again in MiXCR, with one record for every CDR3 protein. This sample has some 75,000 distinct CDR3 sequences; under 95% occur once, and the top ten carry about 0.41%. This sample is drawn from a study of CD8 T cells in Susac syndrome. Broader study findings: Clonal CD8+ expansion in Susac was highest in TEMRA cells and active patients.

This receptor was taken from a human donor with Susac syndrome. The rearrangement links TRBV7-9 to TRBJ2-7; TRBD2 matches 7 bases. The sample was CD8+ T cells from PBMCs. This CDR3 reads CASSFASGAAYEQYF. The CDR3, as DNA: TGTGCCAGCAGCTTTGCCAGCGGGGCAGCCTACGAGCAGTACTTC.